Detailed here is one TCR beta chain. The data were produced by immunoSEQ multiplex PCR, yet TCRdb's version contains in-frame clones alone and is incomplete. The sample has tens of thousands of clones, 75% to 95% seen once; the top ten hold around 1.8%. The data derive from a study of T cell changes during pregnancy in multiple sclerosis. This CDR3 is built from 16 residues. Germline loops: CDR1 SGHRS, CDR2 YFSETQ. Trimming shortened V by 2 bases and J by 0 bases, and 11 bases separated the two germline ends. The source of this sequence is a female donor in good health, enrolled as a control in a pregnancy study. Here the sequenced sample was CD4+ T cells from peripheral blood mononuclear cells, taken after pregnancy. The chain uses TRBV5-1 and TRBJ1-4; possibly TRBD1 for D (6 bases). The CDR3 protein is CASSLQGPATNEKLFF. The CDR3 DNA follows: TGCGCCAGCAGCTTACAGGGCCCAGCAACTAATGAAAAACTGTTTTTT.